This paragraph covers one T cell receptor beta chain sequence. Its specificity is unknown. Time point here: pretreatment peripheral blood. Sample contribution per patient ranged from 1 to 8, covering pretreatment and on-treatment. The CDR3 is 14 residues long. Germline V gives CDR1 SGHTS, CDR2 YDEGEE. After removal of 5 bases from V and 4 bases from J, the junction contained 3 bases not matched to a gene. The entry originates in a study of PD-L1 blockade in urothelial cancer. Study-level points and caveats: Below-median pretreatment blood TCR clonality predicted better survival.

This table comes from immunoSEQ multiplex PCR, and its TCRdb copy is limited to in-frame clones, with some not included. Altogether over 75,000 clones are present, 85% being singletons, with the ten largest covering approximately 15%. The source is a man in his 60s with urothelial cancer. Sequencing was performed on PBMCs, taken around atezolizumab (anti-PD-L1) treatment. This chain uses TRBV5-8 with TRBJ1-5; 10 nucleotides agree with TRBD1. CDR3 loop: CASRGQGWNQPQHF. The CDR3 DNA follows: TGTGCCAGCAGGGGACAGGGGTGGAATCAGCCCCAGCATTTT.